The 11 T cell receptor beta chains reported below all come from one sample, sequenced in a study of T cell responses to AZD1222 COVID-19 vaccine. The method was immunoSEQ multiplex PCR; TCRdb's version includes in-frame clones alone and lacks a portion of them. The sample contains some 120,000 clones, roughly 85% of which appear only once. The sample here was peripheral blood, taken on day 0 of MenACWY control vaccination. The receptor set was obtained from an adult in good health.

The gene calls are TRBV10-3 and TRBJ2-1; TRBD1 matches at 10 bases. From germline, CDR1 is ENHRY and CDR2 SYGVKD. The CDR3 sequence is 16 residues long. Unmatched junction bases numbered 6, after V lost 0 bases and J lost 7 bases. CDR3: CAISESGTGAENEQFF. The CDR3 DNA reads TGTGCCATCAGTGAGTCAGGGACAGGGGCAGAGAATGAGCAGTTCTTC.

This chain uses TRBV24-1 with TRBJ2-2; 8 nucleotides agree with TRBD1. Looked up from germline, CDR1 is KGHDR and CDR2 is SFDVKD. Unmatched junction bases numbered 6, after V lost 3 bases and J lost 4 bases. This CDR3 is built from 16 residues. The CDR3 DNA follows: TGTGCCACCAGTGATCCTCAGGGGGCGACCACCGGGGAGCTGTTTTTT. It encodes CATSDPQGATTGELFF.

This clone was detected only once. CDR3 sequence reads: CASSLDAPRLNEQFF. CDR3 nucleotides: TGCGCCAGCAGCTTGGATGCCCCCCGGCTCAATGAGCAGTTCTTC. This chain joins TRBV5-1 and TRBJ2-1; D unresolved. The CDR3 runs 15 residues. V gave up 0 bases and J gave up 6 bases, with 13 bases separating them. Germline CDR1 and CDR2: SGHRS and YFSETQ. Full variable domain (remainder filled in from reference TRBV5-1 and TRBJ2-1): KAGVTQTPRYLIKTRGQQVTLSCSPISGHRSVSWYQQTPGQGLQFLFEYFSETQRNKGNFPGRFSGRQFSNSRSEMNVSTLELGDSALYLCASSLDAPRLNEQFFGPGTRLTVL.

This chain joins TRBV4-2 and TRBJ2-3, with 7 bases identical to TRBD1. Losses at the gene ends were 3 bases for V and 2 bases for J; bases not matched to a gene: 5. Germline CDR1 and CDR2: LGHNA and YNFKEQ. This CDR3 is built from 15 residues. The CDR3 spells CASSQKGAPTDTQYF. For the CDR3, the DNA is TGTGCCAGCAGCCAGAAGGGGGCCCCCACAGATACGCAGTATTTT.

This clone has just a few counts. One end of the junction does not line up with germline, which may come from a read error. The chain uses TRBV6-6 and TRBJ2-6; D unresolved. The CDR3 contains 16 residues. Germline-derived CDR1 and CDR2 are MNHNY and SVGAGI (reference sequence). The CDR3 sequence is CASSYGSESAANVLTF. The CDR3 DNA reads as TGTGCCAGCAGTTACGGGTCGGAGTCTGCGGCCAACGTCCTGACTTTC.

This rearrangement joins TRBV27 to TRBJ2-3; 10 bases are a match to TRBD2. Per germline, CDR1 MNHEY and CDR2 SMNVEV (reference sequence). The V gene end was trimmed by 5 bases and the J gene end by 6 bases; junction bases not matched to a gene: 8. This CDR3 is 15 amino acids long. CDR3 loop: CASSPGTSAWDTQYF. The CDR3 nucleotides read TGTGCCAGCAGTCCCGGGACTAGCGCTTGGGATACGCAGTATTTT.

This clone has only one observation. The chain uses TRBV2 and TRBJ2-3; no clear D. CDR1 and CDR2 from the germline V gene are SNHLY and FYNNEI. Trimming took off 4 bases at V and 2 bases at J, with 13 bases between the two ends. CDR3 size: 15 residues. The CDR3 DNA sequence: TGTGCCAGCAGTGCGAGGCGTCAGACCACAGATACGCAGTATTTT. Protein sequence: CASSARRQTTDTQYF.

The genes are TRBV27 and TRBJ2-1, with a tentative D call TRBD2 (7 bases). CDR1 and CDR2 from the germline V gene are MNHEY and SMNVEV (reference sequence). The ends were cut back, 6 bases at V and 5 bases at J, with 20 bases in the middle. The CDR3 runs 16 residues. The CDR3 loop reads CASSSLRGTNNNEQFF. CDR3 DNA sequence: TGTGCCAGCAGCTCCCTGAGGGGGACTAATAACAATGAGCAGTTCTTC.

The rearrangement joins TRBV6-2 or TRBV6-3 to TRBJ1-5; D might be TRBD1 (6 bases). V dropped 0 bases and J dropped 1 base, with 10 bases sitting between them. In germline, CDR1 is MNHEY, CDR2 SVGEGT. This CDR3 contains 16 residues. CDR3 residues: CASSYSGGVSNQPQHF. The CDR3 DNA follows: TGTGCCAGCAGTTACTCAGGGGGAGTGAGCAATCAGCCCCAGCATTTT.

The chain links TRBV6-5 to TRBJ1-4; no firm D call. Germline V gene lookup returns CDR1 MNHEY and CDR2 SVGAGI. The CDR3 spans 13 residues. V was trimmed by 4 bases and J by 7 bases, leaving 10 bases between them. CDR3 in DNA: TGTGCCAGCAGTTCCGTACTTCTTGAAAAACTGTTTTTT. It is translated as CASSSVLLEKLFF.

The V call is TRBV7-7, the J call TRBJ1-2; no definite D call. CDR1 is SSHAT, CDR2 FNYEAQ, per germline (reference sequence). The CDR3 is 12 residues long. V was shortened by 4 bases and J by 7 bases, with 10 bases between the two germline ends. The CDR3 region is CASSSRKGGYTF. Here the CDR3 DNA reads TGTGCCAGCAGCTCCCGGAAGGGTGGCTACACCTTC.